A single sample is the source of the 13 T cell receptor beta chains below, sequenced in a study of blood T cell repertoires in COVID-19. Repertoires were generated with immunoSEQ multiplex PCR, while TCRdb's copy carries only in-frame clones and drops some. Of around 150,000 clones in the sample, around 86% were seen once. The sample taken for sequencing was peripheral blood. These receptors were collected from a woman aged 55-70 years with active or convalescent COVID-19.

The rearrangement uses TRBV29-1 and TRBJ1-1; TRBD1 agrees at 7 bases. V lost 7 bases and J lost 1; bases outside the gene matches: 6. CDR1 is SQVTM, CDR2 ANQGSEA, per germline. The CDR3 is 13 amino acids. The CDR3 here is CSAEGQWNTEAFF. The CDR3 region has the DNA TGCAGCGCTGAGGGACAGTGGAACACTGAAGCTTTCTTT.

This clone is a singleton in its sample. The V gene is TRBV4-1, the J gene TRBJ1-2, with a possible D match to TRBD1 (5 bases). V lost 1 base, J lost 2 bases, and 11 bases lay in between. CDR1 MGHRA and CDR2 YSYEKL come from the germline V gene. CDR3 length: 15 amino acids. The CDR3 nucleotides are TGCGCCAGCAGCCAAGTATCTGGGGGGAACTATGGCTACACCTTC. It codes for CASSQVSGGNYGYTF.

CDR3 sequence (DNA): TGTGCCAGCAGCCTGGCAGCGACCGCTACGCAGTATTTT. This translates into CASSLAATATQYF. The chain joins TRBV28 to TRBJ2-3; no reliable D call. Germline V gene sequence: CDR1 MDHEN, CDR2 SYDVKM. V lost 6 bases, J lost 8 bases, and 15 bases lay in between. The CDR3 has 13 residues.

The chain is built from TRBV29-1 and TRBJ2-7; 8 nucleotides match TRBD2. Unmatched junction bases numbered 9, after V lost 4 bases and J lost 4 bases. This CDR3 has 14 amino acids. CDR1 SQVTM and CDR2 ANQGSEA come from the germline V gene. This CDR3 is CSVGGTSARYEQYF. As DNA, the CDR3 is TGCAGCGTTGGGGGGACTAGTGCGAGGTACGAGCAGTACTTC.

The chain combines TRBV5-1 with TRBJ2-1; the D gene is possibly TRBD2 (6 bases). Trimming removed 0 bases at V and 4 bases at J, with 11 bases between. CDR1 and CDR2 from the germline V gene are SGHRS and YFSETQ. The CDR3 runs to 15 residues. Written as DNA, the CDR3 is TGCGCCAGCAGCTTGGGGGGAGCGGGTTACAATGAGCAGTTCTTC. Its protein is CASSLGGAGYNEQFF.

This sequence joins TRBV10-2 and TRBJ1-5; 7 bases align to TRBD1. With 2 bases clipped from V and 5 bases from J, the junction kept 6 bases outside the gene matches. Germline values: CDR1 WSHSY, CDR2 SAAADI. This CDR3 has 15 amino acids. CDR3 DNA: TGCGCCAGCAGTGAGGGCAGGGGGGTCTATCAGCCCCAGCATTTT. It translates to CASSEGRGVYQPQHF.

As to this clone: Germline is not matched at one junction end, which may reflect a read error. This chain links TRBV6-2 or TRBV6-3 with TRBJ2-3, with 10 bases that match TRBD2. CDR1 is MNHEY, CDR2 SVGEGT, per germline. The CDR3 loop spans 16 amino acids. CDR3 region: CATSPLAGASTDTQYF. The CDR3 nucleotides are TGTGCCACCAGTCCCCTAGCGGGGGCTAGCACAGATACGCAGTATTTT.

This clone has only one observation. The chain links TRBV5-1 to TRBJ2-6; 8 nucleotides align to TRBD1. The V segment lost 2 bases and the J segment 1 base; nucleotides outside the gene matches: 8. CDR3 size: 18 residues. CDR1 and CDR2 (germline): SGHRS, YFSETQ. CDR3 sequence (DNA): TGCGCCAGCAGCTTCGGTGACAGGGGATTGTCTGGGGCCAACGTCCTGACTTTC. Its protein product is CASSFGDRGLSGANVLTF.

The chain joins TRBV5-1 to TRBJ1-4, with TRBD1 matching 9 bases. The CDR3 extends over 13 amino acids. The V gene's germline CDR1 is SGHRS and CDR2 YFSETQ. J gave up 8 bases and V 4 bases, and 3 bases lay outside the gene matches. CDR3 coding DNA: TGCGCCAGCAGCGCAACAGGGGGCGAAAAACTGTTTTTT. Its protein product is CASSATGGEKLFF.

The chain combines TRBV5-6 with TRBJ1-2, with TRBD1 matching over 10 bases. CDR1 SGHDT and CDR2 YYEEEE come from the germline V gene. Germline trimming cut 0 bases from V and 4 bases from J; bases unmatched to any gene: 9. CDR3 length: 17 residues. In DNA form, the CDR3 reads TGTGCCAGCAGCTTGGCAGCGGACAGGGGGATCGGCTATGGCTACACCTTC. Its protein product is CASSLAADRGIGYGYTF.

This clone was seen more than once but under ten times. The chain is built from TRBV2 and TRBJ2-1; 9 bases fit TRBD2. The V gene's germline CDR1 is SNHLY and CDR2 FYNNEI. The junction had 10 bases not matched to a gene; V was cut back by 3 bases and J by 16 bases. This CDR3 is built from 13 residues. The CDR3 DNA reads as TGTGCCAGCAGTGAGGTCAAGCGGGGGGAGCTCTTCTTC. Amino acid sequence: CASSEVKRGELFF.

This chain joins TRBV19 and TRBJ1-3; maybe TRBD1 (5 bases). The CDR3 has 15 residues. The V and J ends lost 7 bases and 1 base respectively, with 14 bases between them. Germline V gene sequence: CDR1 LNHDA, CDR2 SQIVND (reference sequence). The CDR3 nucleotides are TGTGCCAGTAAAGTAGGGGCGGAATCTGGAAACACCATATATTTT. Translation: CASKVGAESGNTIYF.

The gene calls are TRBV7-9 and TRBJ1-4; D uncertain. CDR3 length: 14 amino acids. With 4 bases removed from V and 0 bases from J, the gap between germline ends came to 6 bases. Germline V gives CDR1 SEHNR, CDR2 FQNEAQ (reference sequence). CDR3 sequence (DNA): TGTGCCAGCAGCTCGAGGGCAACTAATGAAAAACTGTTTTTT. This gives the protein CASSSRATNEKLFF. Based on the CDR3 plus reference TRBV7-9 and TRBJ1-4, the full variable domain is DTGVSQNPRHKITKRGQNVTFRCDPISEHNRLYWYRQTLGQGPEFLTYFQNEAQLEKSRLLSDRFSAERPKGSFSTLEIQRTEQGDSAMYLCASSSRATNEKLFFGSGTQLSVL.